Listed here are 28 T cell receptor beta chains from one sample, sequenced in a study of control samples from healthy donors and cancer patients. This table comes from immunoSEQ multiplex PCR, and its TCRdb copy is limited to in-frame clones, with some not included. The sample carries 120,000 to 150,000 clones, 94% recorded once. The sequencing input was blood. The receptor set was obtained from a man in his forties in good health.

Here the CDR3 DNA reads TGTGCCAGCTTGAGGGGTAGCGGGACGGCAGATACGCAGTATTTT. Translating it yields CASLRGSGTADTQYF. This chain uses TRBV6-5 with TRBJ2-3; 8 bases align to TRBD2. Germline V lookup: CDR1 MNHEY, CDR2 SVGAGI. The CDR3 is 15 amino acids. V lost 8 bases to trimming and J lost 4 bases; unmatched junction nucleotides: 11.

The CDR3 DNA reads as TGTGCCAGCAGTACCCTGGGACACCCCAACTCTGGGGCCAACGTCCTGACTTTC. Translating it yields CASSTLGHPNSGANVLTF. This rearrangement joins TRBV28 to TRBJ2-6; weak D call: TRBD1 (6 bases). Germline CDR1 MDHEN, CDR2 SYDVKM. The CDR3 is 18 residues long. Deletions cut 5 bases from V and 0 bases from J, with 17 bases between.

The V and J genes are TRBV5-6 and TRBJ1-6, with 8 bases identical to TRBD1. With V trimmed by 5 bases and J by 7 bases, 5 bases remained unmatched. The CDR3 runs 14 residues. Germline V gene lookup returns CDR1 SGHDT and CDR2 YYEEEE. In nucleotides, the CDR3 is TGTGCCAGCAGACGCGGGACAGGCAATTCACCCCTCCACTTT. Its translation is CASRRGTGNSPLHF. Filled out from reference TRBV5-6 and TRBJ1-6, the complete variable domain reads DAGVTQSPTHLIKTRGQQVTLRCSPKSGHDTVSWYQQALGQGPQFIFQYYEEEERQRGNFPDRFSGHQFPNYSSELNVNALLLGDSALYLCASRRGTGNSPLHFGNGTRLTVT.

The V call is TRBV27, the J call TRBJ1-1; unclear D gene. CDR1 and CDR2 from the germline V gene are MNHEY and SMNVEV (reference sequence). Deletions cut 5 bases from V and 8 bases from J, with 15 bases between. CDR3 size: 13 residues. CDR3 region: CASSHNNPGEAFF. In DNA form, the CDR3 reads TGTGCCAGCAGTCATAATAACCCCGGGGAAGCTTTCTTT.

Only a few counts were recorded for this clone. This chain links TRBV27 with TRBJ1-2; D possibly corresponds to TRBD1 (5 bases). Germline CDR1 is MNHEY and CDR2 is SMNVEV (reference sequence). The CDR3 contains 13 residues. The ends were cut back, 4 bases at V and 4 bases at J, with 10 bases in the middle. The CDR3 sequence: CASSSRQRYGYTF. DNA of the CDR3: TGTGCCAGCAGTTCCCGACAGCGCTATGGCTACACCTTC.

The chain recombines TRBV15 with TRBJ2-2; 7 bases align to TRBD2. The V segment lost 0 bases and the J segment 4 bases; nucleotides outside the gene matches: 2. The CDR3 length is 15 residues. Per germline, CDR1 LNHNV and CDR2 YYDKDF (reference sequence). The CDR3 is CATSRDRLATGELFF. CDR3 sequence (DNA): TGTGCCACCAGCAGAGACCGACTAGCCACCGGGGAGCTGTTTTTT.

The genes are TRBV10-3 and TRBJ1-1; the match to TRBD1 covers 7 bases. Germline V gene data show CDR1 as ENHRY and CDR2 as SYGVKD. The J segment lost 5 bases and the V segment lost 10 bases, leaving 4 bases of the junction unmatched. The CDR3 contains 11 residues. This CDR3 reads CATQGETEAFF. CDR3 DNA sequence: TGTGCCACCCAGGGGGAGACTGAAGCTTTCTTT.

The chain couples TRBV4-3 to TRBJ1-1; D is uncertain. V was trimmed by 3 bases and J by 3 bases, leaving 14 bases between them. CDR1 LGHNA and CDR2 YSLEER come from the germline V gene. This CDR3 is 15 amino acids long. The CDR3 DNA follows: TGCGCCAGCAGCCAGCAGCATCCCCTATACACTGAAGCTTTCTTT. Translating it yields CASSQQHPLYTEAFF.

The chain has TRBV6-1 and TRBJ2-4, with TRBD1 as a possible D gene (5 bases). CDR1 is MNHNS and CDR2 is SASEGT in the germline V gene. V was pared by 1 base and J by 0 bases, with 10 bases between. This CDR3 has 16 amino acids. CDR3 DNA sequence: TGTGCCAGCAGTGAAGGGACACCTCTAGCCAAAAACATTCAGTACTTC. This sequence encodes CASSEGTPLAKNIQYF.

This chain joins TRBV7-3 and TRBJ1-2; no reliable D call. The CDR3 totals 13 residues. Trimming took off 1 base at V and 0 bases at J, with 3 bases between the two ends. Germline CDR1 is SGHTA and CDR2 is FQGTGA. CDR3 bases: TGTGCCAGCAGCTTAAATCCTAACTATGGCTACACCTTC. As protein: CASSLNPNYGYTF.

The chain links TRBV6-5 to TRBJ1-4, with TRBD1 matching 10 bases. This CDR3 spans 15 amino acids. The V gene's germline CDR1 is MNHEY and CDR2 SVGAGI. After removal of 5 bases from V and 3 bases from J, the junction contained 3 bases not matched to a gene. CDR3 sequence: CASSPGQGANEKLFF. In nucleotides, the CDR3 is TGTGCCAGCAGTCCCGGACAGGGGGCTAATGAAAAACTGTTTTTT.

CDR3 region: CASSLRGAYEQYF. The CDR3 region has the DNA TGTGCCAGCAGTTTGAGGGGGGCCTACGAGCAGTACTTC. This chain joins TRBV27 and TRBJ2-7; D tentatively fits TRBD1 or TRBD2 (6 bases each). V was cut by 3 bases and J by 2 bases, with 8 bases left in between. The CDR3 runs 13 residues. The germline V gene encodes CDR1 MNHEY and CDR2 SMNVEV (reference sequence).

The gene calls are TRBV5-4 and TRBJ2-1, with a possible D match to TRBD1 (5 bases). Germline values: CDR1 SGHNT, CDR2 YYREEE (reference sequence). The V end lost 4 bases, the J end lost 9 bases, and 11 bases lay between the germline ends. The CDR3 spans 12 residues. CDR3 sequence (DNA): TGTGCCAGCAGCCTAAAGGGGTTTGAGCAGTTCTTC. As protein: CASSLKGFEQFF.

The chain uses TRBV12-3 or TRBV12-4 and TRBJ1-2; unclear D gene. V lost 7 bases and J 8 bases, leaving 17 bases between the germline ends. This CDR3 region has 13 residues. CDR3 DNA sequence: TGTGCCAGCACCCTCGGTAAACTTGGGGGCTACACCTTC. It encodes CASTLGKLGGYTF.

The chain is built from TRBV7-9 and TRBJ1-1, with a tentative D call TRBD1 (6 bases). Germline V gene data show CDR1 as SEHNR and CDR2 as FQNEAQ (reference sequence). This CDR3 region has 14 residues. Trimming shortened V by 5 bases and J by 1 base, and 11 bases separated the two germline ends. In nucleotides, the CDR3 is TGTGCCAGCAGCCCGAGGGGGGGGAACACTGAAGCTTTCTTT. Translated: CASSPRGGNTEAFF.

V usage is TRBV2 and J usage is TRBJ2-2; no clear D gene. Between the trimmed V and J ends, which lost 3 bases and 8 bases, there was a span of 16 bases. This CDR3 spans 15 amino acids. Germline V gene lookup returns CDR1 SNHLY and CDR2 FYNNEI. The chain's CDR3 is CASSEGYPRRGELFF. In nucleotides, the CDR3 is TGTGCCAGCAGTGAGGGCTACCCCCGGCGGGGGGAGCTGTTTTTT. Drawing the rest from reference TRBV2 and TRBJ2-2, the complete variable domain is EPEVTQTPSHQVTQMGQEVILRCVPISNHLYFYWYRQILGQKVEFLVSFYNNEISEKSEIFDDQFSVERPDGSNFTLKIRSTKLEDSAMYFCASSEGYPRRGELFFGEGSRLTVL.

Here the CDR3 reads CASSFGQDKADTQYF. The CDR3 DNA reads TGTGCCAGCAGCTTCGGACAGGACAAAGCAGATACGCAGTATTTT. The rearrangement links TRBV9 to TRBJ2-3, with 7 bases identical to TRBD1. Germline V gene data show CDR1 as SGDLS and CDR2 as YYNGEE. The CDR3 spans 15 residues. V lost 4 bases, J lost 4 bases, and 9 bases stayed unmatched. The full variable domain, in which reference TRBV9 and TRBJ2-3 provide the parts outside the CDR3, is DSGVTQTPKHLITATGQRVTLRCSPRSGDLSVYWYQQSLDQGLQFLIQYYNGEERAKGNILERFSAQQFPDLHSELNLSSLELGDSALYFCASSFGQDKADTQYFGPGTRLTVL.

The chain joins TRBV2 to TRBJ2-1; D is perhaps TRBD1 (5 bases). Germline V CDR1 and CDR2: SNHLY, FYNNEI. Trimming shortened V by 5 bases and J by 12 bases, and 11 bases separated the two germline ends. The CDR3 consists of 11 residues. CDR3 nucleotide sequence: TGTGCCAGCAGTTTCGACAGAGGGCAGTTCTTC. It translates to CASSFDRGQFF.

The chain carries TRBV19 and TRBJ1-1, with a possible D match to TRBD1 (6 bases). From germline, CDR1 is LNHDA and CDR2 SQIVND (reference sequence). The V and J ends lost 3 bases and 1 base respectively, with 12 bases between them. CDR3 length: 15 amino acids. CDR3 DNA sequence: TGTGCCAGTAGTATGCGGACAGACACGAACACTGAAGCTTTCTTT. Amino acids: CASSMRTDTNTEAFF.

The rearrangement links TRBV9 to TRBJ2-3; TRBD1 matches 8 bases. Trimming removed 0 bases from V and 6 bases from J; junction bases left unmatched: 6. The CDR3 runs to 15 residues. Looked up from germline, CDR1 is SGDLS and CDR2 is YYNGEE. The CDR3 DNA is TGTGCCAGCAGCGTAGCCCCGGGACAGGACGATACGCAGTATTTT. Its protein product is CASSVAPGQDDTQYF.

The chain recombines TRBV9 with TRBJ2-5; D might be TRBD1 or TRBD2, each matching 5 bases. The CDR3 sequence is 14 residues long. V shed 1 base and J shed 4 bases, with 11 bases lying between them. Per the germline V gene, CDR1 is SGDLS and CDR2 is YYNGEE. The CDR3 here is CASSVQGGRETQYF. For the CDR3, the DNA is TGTGCCAGCAGCGTACAGGGCGGGCGAGAGACCCAGTACTTC. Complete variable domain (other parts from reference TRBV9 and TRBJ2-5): DSGVTQTPKHLITATGQRVTLRCSPRSGDLSVYWYQQSLDQGLQFLIQYYNGEERAKGNILERFSAQQFPDLHSELNLSSLELGDSALYFCASSVQGGRETQYFGPGTRLLVL.

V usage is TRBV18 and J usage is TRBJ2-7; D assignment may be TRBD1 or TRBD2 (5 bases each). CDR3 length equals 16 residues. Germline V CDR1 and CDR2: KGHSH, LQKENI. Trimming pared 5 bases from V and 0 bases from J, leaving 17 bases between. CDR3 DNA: TGTGCCAGCTCAGGTTCCGGGACGGCGAGCTCCTACGAGCAGTACTTC. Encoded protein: CASSGSGTASSYEQYF.

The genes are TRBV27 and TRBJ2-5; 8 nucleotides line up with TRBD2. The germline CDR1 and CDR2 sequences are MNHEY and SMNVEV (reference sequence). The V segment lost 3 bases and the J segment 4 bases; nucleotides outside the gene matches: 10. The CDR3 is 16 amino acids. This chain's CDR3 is CASSFGRGAGGETQYF. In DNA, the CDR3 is TGTGCCAGCAGTTTTGGACGGGGGGCGGGAGGAGAGACCCAGTACTTC.

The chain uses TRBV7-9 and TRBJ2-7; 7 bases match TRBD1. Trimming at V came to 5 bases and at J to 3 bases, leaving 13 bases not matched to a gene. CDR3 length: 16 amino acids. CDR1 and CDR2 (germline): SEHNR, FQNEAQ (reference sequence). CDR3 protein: CASSMSTGDVRYEQYF. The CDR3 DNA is TGTGCCAGCAGCATGAGCACAGGGGACGTACGCTACGAGCAGTACTTC. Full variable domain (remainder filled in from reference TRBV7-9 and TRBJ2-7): DTGVSQNPRHKITKRGQNVTFRCDPISEHNRLYWYRQTLGQGPEFLTYFQNEAQLEKSRLLSDRFSAERPKGSFSTLEIQRTEQGDSAMYLCASSMSTGDVRYEQYFGPGTRLTVT.

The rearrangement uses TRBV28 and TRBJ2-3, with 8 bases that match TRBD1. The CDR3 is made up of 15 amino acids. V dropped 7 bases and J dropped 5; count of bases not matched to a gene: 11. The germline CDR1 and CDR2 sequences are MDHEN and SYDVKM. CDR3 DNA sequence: TGTGCCAGCACTATACCCAGGGGGCGAAAAGATACGCAGTATTTT. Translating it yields CASTIPRGRKDTQYF.

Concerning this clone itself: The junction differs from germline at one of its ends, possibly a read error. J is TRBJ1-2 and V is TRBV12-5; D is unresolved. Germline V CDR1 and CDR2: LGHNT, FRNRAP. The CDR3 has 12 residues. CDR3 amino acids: CASGPRWTEVAF. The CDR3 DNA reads TGTGCTAGTGGGCCTCGCTGGACGGAGGTCGCCTTC.

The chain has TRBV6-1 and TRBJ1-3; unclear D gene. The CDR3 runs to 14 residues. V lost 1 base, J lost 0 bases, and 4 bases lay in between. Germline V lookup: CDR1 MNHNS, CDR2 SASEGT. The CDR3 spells CASSEGSSGNTIYF. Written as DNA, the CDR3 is TGTGCCAGCAGTGAAGGGAGCTCTGGAAACACCATATATTTT.

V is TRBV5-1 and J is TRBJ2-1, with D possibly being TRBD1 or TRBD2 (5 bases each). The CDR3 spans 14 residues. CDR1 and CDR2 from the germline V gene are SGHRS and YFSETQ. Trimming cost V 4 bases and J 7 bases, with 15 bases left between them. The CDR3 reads CASSPERGRNEQFF. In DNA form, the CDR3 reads TGCGCCAGCAGCCCAGAGAGGGGTAGGAATGAGCAGTTCTTC.